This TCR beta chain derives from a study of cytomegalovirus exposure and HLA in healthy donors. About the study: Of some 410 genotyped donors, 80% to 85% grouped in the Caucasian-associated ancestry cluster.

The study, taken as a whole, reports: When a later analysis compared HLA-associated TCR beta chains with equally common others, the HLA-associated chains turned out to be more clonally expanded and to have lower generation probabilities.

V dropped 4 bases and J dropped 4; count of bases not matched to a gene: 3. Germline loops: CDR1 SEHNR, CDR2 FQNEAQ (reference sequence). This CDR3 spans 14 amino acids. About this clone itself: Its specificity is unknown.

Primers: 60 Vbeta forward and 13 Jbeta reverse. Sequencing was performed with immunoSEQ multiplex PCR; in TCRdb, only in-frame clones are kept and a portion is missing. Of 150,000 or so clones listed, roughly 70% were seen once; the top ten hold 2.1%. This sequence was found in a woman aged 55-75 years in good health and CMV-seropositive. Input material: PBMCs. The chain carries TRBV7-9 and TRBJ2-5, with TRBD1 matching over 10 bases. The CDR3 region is CASSSGQGGETQYF. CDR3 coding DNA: TGTGCCAGCAGCTCAGGACAGGGGGGAGAGACCCAGTACTTC.